The present T cell receptor beta chain was sequenced within a study of human T cells and chemical hapten exposure. TCRdb called the RACE reads again in MiXCR, with one record for every CDR3 protein. The sample contains around 160,000 distinct CDR3 sequences, about 14% of which appear only once. Whole-study findings and limits: PT1 expanded TCR counts and patch test score were linked, and their correlation was positive.

On this clonotype: Its antigen remains unidentified.

Germline assignment: CDR1 SGHTA and CDR2 FQGNSA. Between the trimmed V and J ends, which lost 5 bases and 1 base, there was a span of 15 bases. CDR3 length: 17 residues. The time point denotes: patch test 1, 2 weeks after DPC sensitization. The sample's treatment: therapeutic diphenylcyclopropenone sensitization with weekly scalp DPC. The drawing of blood occurred before each patch test was applied. Whole blood, unfractionated, served as the material for total RNA extraction. The TCR was taken from a woman aged 25-40 years with alopecia areata. Some clones in this sample may be carry-over from other donors' samples. This specimen consisted of whole blood, obtained in connection with sensitization to the hapten diphenylcyclopropenone (DPC). This sequence joins TRBV7-2 and TRBJ2-6, with D possibly being TRBD1 (6 bases). The CDR3 DNA reads TGTGCCAGCAGCCCCGAACAGGGAAGGTCTGGGGCCAACGTCCTGACTTTC. It specifies CASSPEQGRSGANVLTF.